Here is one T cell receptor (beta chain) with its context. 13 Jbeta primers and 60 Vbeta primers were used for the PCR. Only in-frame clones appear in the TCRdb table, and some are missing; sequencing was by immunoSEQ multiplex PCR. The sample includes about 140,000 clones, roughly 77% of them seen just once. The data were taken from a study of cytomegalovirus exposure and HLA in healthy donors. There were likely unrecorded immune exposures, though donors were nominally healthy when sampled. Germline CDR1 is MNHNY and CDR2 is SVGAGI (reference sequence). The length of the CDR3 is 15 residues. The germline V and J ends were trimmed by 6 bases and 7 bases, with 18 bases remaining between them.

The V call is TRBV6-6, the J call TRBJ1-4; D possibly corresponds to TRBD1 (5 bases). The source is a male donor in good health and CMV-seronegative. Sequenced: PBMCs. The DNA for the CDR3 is TGTGCCAGCAGAGGTGAAAGCAGGGAGGGTGAAAAACTGTTTTTT. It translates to CASRGESREGEKLFF.